The following is a T cell receptor (beta chain) sequence with its context. Its antigen remains unidentified. Primers: 60 Vbeta forward and 13 Jbeta reverse. The assay was immunoSEQ multiplex PCR, and TCRdb's table has in-frame clones only and misses some. The repertoire holds over 90,000 clones, with about 70% as singletons. The data were obtained in a study of cytomegalovirus exposure and HLA in healthy donors. The wider study: Earlier sequencing of about 200 million T cells yielded roughly 120 million unique TCR beta sequences. Study findings and constraints: Rare sequences made up most TCRs, while some public TCRs were found in many donors. Cytomegalovirus association was assigned to more than 150 TCR beta chains.

This CDR3 contains 14 residues. The V end lost 3 bases, the J end lost 6 bases, and 12 bases lay between the germline ends. CDR1 is MGHRA and CDR2 is YSYEKL in the germline V gene. This clonotype was obtained from a woman aged 65 to 85 in good health and CMV-seropositive. The chain has TRBV4-1 and TRBJ2-1; TRBD2 is a possible D gene (6 bases). The sequenced sample was PBMCs. The CDR3 coding sequence is TGCGCCAGCAGCCACCCAGCGGGCCTCAATGAGCAGTTCTTC. This translates into CASSHPAGLNEQFF.